This note documents a single T cell receptor (beta chain) sequence. It has no known antigen specificity. No base quality information exists; no much larger clone differs at one position. The record originates from a study of blood T cells in healthy people across ages (dated by TCRdb to the mid-2010s). Describing the broader study: Template switching captured roughly one uniquely barcoded TCR beta cDNA molecule per two T cells in model experiments. Age-related changes in TCR beta repertoire diversity were measured in the study by deep sequencing normalized with unique cDNA molecular identifiers. Four age groups were formed from the donors: young (average approximately 15 years), middle-aged (more than 35), aged (roughly 58) and long-lived (roughly 88). To avoid experimental bias, donors of different ages were distributed randomly across sequencing lanes. The study analyzed two additional independent replicas of 1 million unique cDNA reads from the same blood draw for two donors, one aged 18 to 30 and one aged 80 or older.

Here is what the overall study found, with its caveats: Observed TCR beta diversity per million T cells fell roughly linearly with age, and a significant reduction was already apparent by age around 39. Estimates of total diversity from one million sequenced T cells were regarded as lower bounds and underestimates. Observed TCR beta diversity correlated strongly with the percentage of naive T cells measured by flow cytometry. Since profiling was done on bulk unsorted PBMCs, naive and antigen-experienced compartments could not be conclusively compared. Because donor CMV infection status was unknown, age-related changes in expanded clonotypes were potentially confounded. Compared with the aged group, the long-lived group had more naive CD4+ T cells, fewer expanded clones and increased TCR diversity, a pattern suggesting age selection.

Donors were 30 to 45 systemically healthy Caucasian individuals from Russia aged roughly 6 to 95 years. Each donor gave about 11 milliliters of peripheral blood, drawn into EDTA-treated Vacutainer tubes. PBMCs were isolated by Ficoll-Paque density-gradient centrifugation, with at least 6 million obtained per sample. Total RNA was extracted from PBMCs with Trizol reagent, with at least 6 micrograms obtained per sample. Naive CD45RAhigh/CD27high T cell percentages were measured by flow cytometry on a PBMC aliquot from every donor. V sheds 4 bases and J sheds 5 bases, leaving 5 bases between their ends. The germline V gene yields MDHEN for CDR1 and SYDVKM for CDR2. The CDR3 goes from the cysteine to the phenylalanine over 11 residues. Solely the CDR3 DNA is kept, with 33 bases framed from the first base. Library preparation used 5' RACE. The instrument given in TCRdb is Illumina HiSeq 2500. A second PCR of about 7 to 12 cycles was run with a J-beta primer mix and a sample-barcoded 5' primer. Each TCR beta cDNA molecule received a unique molecular identifier from a template-switch 5' adaptor carrying 12 random nucleotides. At least 2.5 million CDR3-containing paired-end reads were obtained from each sample. All of the RNA was converted into first-strand cDNA using the Mint cDNA synthesis kit, with a TRBC-specific oligonucleotide serving as the primer. Following uracil-DNA glycosylase treatment, all cDNA underwent a first 18-cycle PCR with the universal primers M1SS and BC2_uni_R. The paper's processing steps were these. Each sample was normalized by randomly selecting 1 million high-quality reads, each carrying a distinct molecular identifier. Instead of being binned into consensus sequences, reads with shared molecular identifiers were discarded. MiTCR, with a Q25 quality threshold and the strictest error-elimination algorithm, was used for CDR3 identification, clonotype clustering and error correction. A nonparametric unseen species model with Euler transformation was used to estimate lower-bound total TCR beta diversity. TCRdb's own reprocessing of the public reads used fastp at Q25 and MiXCR and kept productive beta chains. Rows are combined by CDR3 protein, so each entry shows the most common genes and DNA. The V and J calls shown here were made by TCRdb, not taken from the authors' results. Here the sample has about 1.4 million distinct CDR3 sequences; approximately 59% occur a single time. 6.5% to 8% of the sample belongs to the ten largest clones.

The chain joins TRBV28 to TRBJ2-5; the D gene identity is not certain. Sequencing input: blood. The receptor was isolated from a man between 18 and 29 years old in good health. The nucleotide sequence is given as TGTGCCAGCAGTTCGGACGAGACCCAGTACTTC. Its translation reads: CASSSDETQYF.